Listed below are T cell receptor beta chains from one sample, sequenced in a study of CD8+ T cells in alopecia areata. The data were produced by immunoSEQ multiplex PCR, yet TCRdb's version contains in-frame clones alone and is incomplete. The table records around 190,000 clones, 56% of them present only once. Material: CD8+ T cells sorted from blood. The receptors derive from a human donor in good health. CDR3s include the opening cysteine and the closing phenylalanine or tryptophan. Fields, in order: J gene, V gene, D gene, clone size, CDR3 DNA, CDR3 protein. A D gene is named only where the DNA matches it firmly. Not every row has a clone size; where given, it reads once, few, many or a size class.

j_call: TRBJ1-4
v_call: TRBV6-5
d_call: -
clone_size: -
cdr3_nt: TGTGCCAGCAGTGTGACCACCGCAACTAATGAAAAACTGTTTTTT
cdr3_aa: CASSVTTATNEKLFF

j_call: TRBJ2-3
v_call: TRBV6-5
d_call: -
clone_size: -
cdr3_nt: TGTGCCAGCGCCGTGGCGGGGATAAGCACAGATACGCAGTATTTT
cdr3_aa: CASAVAGISTDTQYF

j_call: TRBJ1-1
v_call: TRBV6-5
d_call: -
clone_size: few
cdr3_nt: TGTGCCAGCAGTGTAAACTTGAACACTGAAGCTTTCTTT
cdr3_aa: CASSVNLNTEAFF

j_call: TRBJ1-1
v_call: TRBV5-6
d_call: -
clone_size: -
cdr3_nt: TGTGCCAGCAGCTTGGCGGCGGGGGAGGAGACTGAAGCTTTCTTT
cdr3_aa: CASSLAAGEETEAFF

j_call: TRBJ1-2
v_call: TRBV4-2
d_call: TRBD1
clone_size: -
cdr3_nt: TGTGCCAGCAGCCAACCGGGACAGAAAAACTATGGCTACACCTTC
cdr3_aa: CASSQPGQKNYGYTF

j_call: TRBJ1-1
v_call: TRBV6-5
d_call: -
clone_size: -
cdr3_nt: TGTGCCAGCAGCCGGGCGGGGAATGAAGCTTTCTTT
cdr3_aa: CASSRAGNEAFF

j_call: TRBJ2-7
v_call: TRBV5-1
d_call: -
clone_size: -
cdr3_nt: TGCGCCAGCAGCTCCGGGGACGAGCAGTACTTC
cdr3_aa: CASSSGDEQYF

j_call: TRBJ2-1
v_call: TRBV9
d_call: -
clone_size: many
cdr3_nt: TGTGCCAGCAGCGTAGGGGTAAATGAGCAGTTCTTC
cdr3_aa: CASSVGVNEQFF

j_call: TRBJ2-1
v_call: TRBV29-1
d_call: TRBD2
clone_size: few
cdr3_nt: TGCAGCGTTGATGGCGGGGGGCTGGGGAATGAGCAGTTCTTC
cdr3_aa: CSVDGGGLGNEQFF

j_call: TRBJ2-1
v_call: TRBV5-6
d_call: -
clone_size: few
cdr3_nt: TGTGCCAGCAGACCCGGACAGTACTACAATGAGCAGTTCTTC
cdr3_aa: CASRPGQYYNEQFF

j_call: TRBJ2-1
v_call: TRBV28
d_call: -
clone_size: -
cdr3_nt: TGTGCCAGCAGTTTAGGGCAGGGAGCTCTCCGGGCGGGTGTGATCTTC
cdr3_aa: CASSLGQGALRAGVIF

j_call: TRBJ1-5
v_call: TRBV9
d_call: -
clone_size: -
cdr3_nt: TGTGCCAGCAGCGTAGAGGGGTACAATCAGCCCCAGCATTTT
cdr3_aa: CASSVEGYNQPQHF

j_call: TRBJ2-3
v_call: TRBV2
d_call: TRBD1
clone_size: -
cdr3_nt: TGTGCCAGCAGTGAAGTTCTGGGACAGGGCGATACGCAGTATTTT
cdr3_aa: CASSEVLGQGDTQYF

j_call: TRBJ1-1
v_call: TRBV5-1
d_call: -
clone_size: -
cdr3_nt: TGCGCCAGCAGCTTGGACAGAGCCGGAACCAACGAAGGGGCTTTCTTT
cdr3_aa: CASSLDRAGTNEGAFF

j_call: TRBJ1-2
v_call: TRBV6-1
d_call: -
clone_size: -
cdr3_nt: TGTGCCAGCAGCACCCGGGATGGGGGCTACACCTTC
cdr3_aa: CASSTRDGGYTF

j_call: TRBJ1-2
v_call: TRBV5-6
d_call: -
clone_size: -
cdr3_nt: TGTGCCAGCAGCTTGGAGGGAATCTATGGCTACACCTTC
cdr3_aa: CASSLEGIYGYTF

j_call: TRBJ2-6
v_call: TRBV7-9
d_call: -
clone_size: -
cdr3_nt: TGTGCCAGCAGCCATAACAGGGTACAGATCCCTGGGGCCAACGTCCTGACTTTC
cdr3_aa: CASSHNRVQIPGANVLTF

j_call: TRBJ2-7
v_call: TRBV7-9
d_call: -
clone_size: -
cdr3_nt: TGTGCCAGTGTGGGGGGCGGAGCCCACGAGCAGTACTTC
cdr3_aa: CASVGGGAHEQYF

j_call: TRBJ1-5
v_call: TRBV30
d_call: TRBD1
clone_size: -
cdr3_nt: TGTGCCTGGATGGGACAGGGGGGTGAGCCCCAGCATTTT
cdr3_aa: CAWMGQGGEPQHF

j_call: TRBJ2-2
v_call: TRBV7-2
d_call: -
clone_size: once
cdr3_nt: TGTGCCAGCAGCTTCCCGTACAGGGTCCCCGGGGAGCTGTTTTTT
cdr3_aa: CASSFPYRVPGELFF

j_call: TRBJ2-2
v_call: TRBV9
d_call: TRBD1
clone_size: -
cdr3_nt: TGTGCCAGCAGCACGCCGACAGGGCCCGGGGAGCTGTTTTTT
cdr3_aa: CASSTPTGPGELFF

j_call: TRBJ2-1
v_call: TRBV10-3
d_call: TRBD1
clone_size: many
cdr3_nt: TGTGCCATCAGCCCGGACAGGGGGTCCTACAATGAGCAGTTCTTC
cdr3_aa: CAISPDRGSYNEQFF

j_call: TRBJ1-1
v_call: TRBV6-4
d_call: -
clone_size: -
cdr3_nt: TGTGCCAGCAGCTCAGGCTCCGGGCCCCCGAACACTGAAGCTTTCTTT
cdr3_aa: CASSSGSGPPNTEAFF

j_call: TRBJ2-7
v_call: TRBV29-1
d_call: -
clone_size: -
cdr3_nt: TGCAGCGCTGCCGGGACCCTGCTCCACGAGCAGTACTTC
cdr3_aa: CSAAGTLLHEQYF

j_call: TRBJ1-2
v_call: TRBV27
d_call: TRBD1
clone_size: -
cdr3_nt: TGTGCCAGCAGTTTATATAGGACAGGGGCGCCGAACTATGGCTACACCTTC
cdr3_aa: CASSLYRTGAPNYGYTF

j_call: TRBJ1-6
v_call: TRBV4-1
d_call: -
clone_size: -
cdr3_nt: TGCGCCAGCAGCCAAACGCGACAGGATTCACCCCTCCACTTT
cdr3_aa: CASSQTRQDSPLHF

j_call: TRBJ2-7
v_call: TRBV4-1
d_call: -
clone_size: -
cdr3_nt: TGCGCCAGCAGCCCATCCGTCTTTTCCTACGAGCAGTACTTC
cdr3_aa: CASSPSVFSYEQYF

j_call: TRBJ2-7
v_call: TRBV5-1
d_call: -
clone_size: few
cdr3_nt: TGCGCCAGCAGCCCACAGGGCAACGAGCAGTACTTC
cdr3_aa: CASSPQGNEQYF

j_call: TRBJ2-7
v_call: TRBV6-5
d_call: -
clone_size: -
cdr3_nt: TGTGCCAGCAGTCCAGGGCCCCACGAGCAGTACTTC
cdr3_aa: CASSPGPHEQYF

j_call: TRBJ2-7
v_call: TRBV25-1
d_call: -
clone_size: -
cdr3_nt: TGTGCCAGCACCGGAGCCCCTTACGAGCAGTACTTC
cdr3_aa: CASTGAPYEQYF

j_call: TRBJ1-1
v_call: TRBV5-1
d_call: -
clone_size: -
cdr3_nt: TGCGCCAGCAGCTGGTTAACGGAGGGTGAAGCTTTCTTT
cdr3_aa: CASSWLTEGEAFF

j_call: TRBJ1-2
v_call: TRBV19
d_call: -
clone_size: once
cdr3_nt: TGTGCCAGTAGTATCAGGGGCGTCGGCTATGGCTACACCTTC
cdr3_aa: CASSIRGVGYGYTF

j_call: TRBJ2-1
v_call: TRBV30
d_call: TRBD1
clone_size: few
cdr3_nt: TGTGCCTGGAGTGGGCGACCGGGACAGCTCTACAATGAGCAGTTCTTC
cdr3_aa: CAWSGRPGQLYNEQFF

j_call: TRBJ1-2
v_call: TRBV7-9
d_call: TRBD1
clone_size: -
cdr3_nt: TGTGCCAGCAGGGAACAGGGGGCGCACGGCTACACCTTC
cdr3_aa: CASREQGAHGYTF

j_call: TRBJ1-1
v_call: TRBV6-5
d_call: TRBD1
clone_size: -
cdr3_nt: TGTGCCAGCAGTTACCAGGTCCCGGGACAGGGGGCTGAAGCTTTCTTT
cdr3_aa: CASSYQVPGQGAEAFF

j_call: TRBJ2-5
v_call: TRBV4-1
d_call: -
clone_size: -
cdr3_nt: TGCGCCAGCAGCCAACCGTGGGCAGGGGCGATGAGTGAGGAGACCCAGTACTTC
cdr3_aa: CASSQPWAGAMSEETQYF

j_call: TRBJ2-5
v_call: TRBV5-6
d_call: -
clone_size: -
cdr3_nt: TGTGCCAGCAGCTTGGAGGGTCAAGAGACCCAGTACTTC
cdr3_aa: CASSLEGQETQYF

j_call: TRBJ1-1
v_call: TRBV9
d_call: -
clone_size: -
cdr3_nt: TGTGCCAGCGGGGAGGGGACGCACACTGAAGCTTTCTTT
cdr3_aa: CASGEGTHTEAFF

j_call: TRBJ1-1
v_call: TRBV27
d_call: -
clone_size: -
cdr3_nt: TGTGCCAGCAGTTTAGTGGACAGGAACACTGAAGCTTTCTTT
cdr3_aa: CASSLVDRNTEAFF

j_call: TRBJ1-6
v_call: TRBV5-1
d_call: -
clone_size: once
cdr3_nt: TGCGCCAGCAGCTTGGTTGGTGATTCACCCCTCCACTTT
cdr3_aa: CASSLVGDSPLHF

j_call: TRBJ1-1
v_call: TRBV29-1
d_call: TRBD1
clone_size: few
cdr3_nt: TGCAGCGTTGTATCGTCAGGGGGAATGAACACTGAAGCTTTCTTT
cdr3_aa: CSVVSSGGMNTEAFF

j_call: TRBJ2-1
v_call: TRBV5-6
d_call: TRBD2
clone_size: -
cdr3_nt: TGTGCCAGCCTCGTAGCGGGGGGCCCGCGGAATGAGCAGTTCTTC
cdr3_aa: CASLVAGGPRNEQFF

j_call: TRBJ2-2
v_call: TRBV29-1
d_call: -
clone_size: -
cdr3_nt: TGCAGCGTTGTGGGGGGCACCGGGGAGCTGTTTTTT
cdr3_aa: CSVVGGTGELFF

j_call: TRBJ2-4
v_call: TRBV5-6
d_call: TRBD1
clone_size: -
cdr3_nt: TGTGCCAGCAGCTCCTGGACAGGGTACGACAAAAACATTCAGTACTTC
cdr3_aa: CASSSWTGYDKNIQYF

j_call: TRBJ2-6
v_call: TRBV5-1
d_call: -
clone_size: -
cdr3_nt: TGCGCCAGCAGCTTCGAACAGGGTACTGGGGCCAACGTCCTGACTTTC
cdr3_aa: CASSFEQGTGANVLTF

j_call: TRBJ1-2
v_call: TRBV29-1
d_call: -
clone_size: -
cdr3_nt: TGCAGCGTACAGGGTAACTATGGCTACACCTTC
cdr3_aa: CSVQGNYGYTF

j_call: TRBJ1-3
v_call: TRBV5-5
d_call: -
clone_size: -
cdr3_nt: TGTGCCAGCAGCTTGGCGGGGCTCTCCGGAAACACCATATATTTT
cdr3_aa: CASSLAGLSGNTIYF

j_call: TRBJ1-1
v_call: TRBV29-1
d_call: -
clone_size: -
cdr3_nt: TGCAGCGCCCGGGACGGTGAAGCTTTCTTT
cdr3_aa: CSARDGEAFF

j_call: TRBJ1-6
v_call: TRBV27
d_call: TRBD1
clone_size: -
cdr3_nt: TGTGCCAGCAGTTTTAACAGGGGAAGTTCACCCCTCCACTTT
cdr3_aa: CASSFNRGSSPLHF

j_call: TRBJ1-2
v_call: TRBV27
d_call: TRBD1
clone_size: few
cdr3_nt: TGTGCCAGCAGTTTCCCCAGGGGGTACGGCTACACCTTC
cdr3_aa: CASSFPRGYGYTF

j_call: TRBJ2-2
v_call: TRBV7-6
d_call: TRBD1
clone_size: -
cdr3_nt: TGTGCCAGCAGCTTAGTGGCCCACACAGGGGGTTCTAACACCGGGGAGCTGTTTTTT
cdr3_aa: CASSLVAHTGGSNTGELFF

j_call: TRBJ1-1
v_call: TRBV2
d_call: -
clone_size: -
cdr3_nt: TGTGCCAGCCTTATCCTCCGGGATATGAACACTGAAGCTTTCTTT
cdr3_aa: CASLILRDMNTEAFF